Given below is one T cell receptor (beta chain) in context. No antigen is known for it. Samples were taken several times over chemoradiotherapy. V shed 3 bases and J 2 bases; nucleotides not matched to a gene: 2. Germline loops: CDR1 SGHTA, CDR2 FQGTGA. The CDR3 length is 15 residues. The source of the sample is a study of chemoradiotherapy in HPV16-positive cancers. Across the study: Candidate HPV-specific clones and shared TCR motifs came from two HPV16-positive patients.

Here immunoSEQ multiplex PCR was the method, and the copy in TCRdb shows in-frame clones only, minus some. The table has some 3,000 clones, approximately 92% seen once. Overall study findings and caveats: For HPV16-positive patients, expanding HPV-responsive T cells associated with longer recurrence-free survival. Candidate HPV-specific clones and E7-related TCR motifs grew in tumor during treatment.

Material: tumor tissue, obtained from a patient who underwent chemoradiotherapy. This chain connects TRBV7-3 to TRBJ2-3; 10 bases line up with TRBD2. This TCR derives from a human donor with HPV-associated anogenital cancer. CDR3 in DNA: TGTGCCAGCAGCTTCACTAGCGGGGCCACAGATACGCAGTATTTT. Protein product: CASSFTSGATDTQYF.